A single sample gave rise to the 30 T cell receptor beta chains below, sequenced in a study of cytomegalovirus exposure and HLA in healthy donors. The assay was immunoSEQ multiplex PCR, and TCRdb's table has in-frame clones only and misses some. The repertoire has roughly 120,000 clones, around 94% of them found once; the top ten carry 1% to 1.5%. Sequencing used PBMCs. The receptors were sampled from a young woman in good health and CMV-seronegative.

This sequence joins TRBV6-5 and TRBJ2-1; TRBD2 agrees at 7 bases. The germline gives CDR1 MNHEY, CDR2 SVGAGI. With 4 bases clipped from V and 3 bases from J, the junction kept 0 bases outside the gene matches. This CDR3 contains 13 residues. CDR3 DNA sequence: TGTGCCAGCAGTTGGGGGGGCTACAATGAGCAGTTCTTC. Its protein is CASSWGGYNEQFF.

The table lists this clone with a count of one. The chain carries TRBV19 and TRBJ2-1; D ambiguous. The CDR3 runs 14 residues. V was trimmed by 5 bases and J by 0 bases, leaving 8 bases between them. In germline, CDR1 is LNHDA, CDR2 SQIVND (reference sequence). CDR3 DNA: TGTGCCAGTAGTGTGTCCCGCTCCTACAATGAGCAGTTCTTC. Its protein product is CASSVSRSYNEQFF.

The chain combines TRBV30 with TRBJ2-5, with no clear D. The J call is uncertain, as TRBJ2-7 better fits the DNA end. Germline V gene lookup returns CDR1 GTSNPN and CDR2 SVGIG (reference sequence). This CDR3 is built from 13 residues. The CDR3 nucleotides read TGTGCCTGGAGTGTGGGCCACTCCTACGAGCAGTACTTC. Translated: CAWSVGHSYEQYF.

The chain joins TRBV27 to TRBJ1-2; no clear D. The germline V gene has CDR1 MNHEY and CDR2 SMNVEV (reference sequence). There are 15 residues in the CDR3. The germline V and J ends were trimmed by 6 bases and 8 bases, with 22 bases remaining between them. In nucleotides, the CDR3 is TGTGCCAGCAGCCAAGACGGCAACGACCGGGAGGGCTACACCTTC. Amino acid sequence: CASSQDGNDREGYTF.

The rearrangement joins TRBV4-1 to TRBJ2-1; the D is unclear. This CDR3 region has 16 residues. Germline V gene sequence: CDR1 MGHRA, CDR2 YSYEKL. V was shortened by 0 bases and J by 3 bases, with 12 bases between the two germline ends. CDR3 protein: CASSQDNAVYYNEQFF. The CDR3 nucleotides are TGCGCCAGCAGCCAAGATAATGCAGTATACTACAATGAGCAGTTCTTC.

V is TRBV11-2 and J is TRBJ2-4; 8 nucleotides match TRBD2. V gave up 6 bases and J gave up 0 bases; unmatched junction bases: 10. The CDR3 is 17 residues long. Germline V gene sequence: CDR1 SGHAT, CDR2 FQNNGV. CDR3 bases: TGTGCCAGCAGAATGGGGCACGGGGGGGTAGCCAAAAACATTCAGTACTTC. It yields the protein CASRMGHGGVAKNIQYF. The whole variable domain, filled in from reference TRBV11-2 and TRBJ2-4, reads EAGVAQSPRYKIIEKRQSVAFWCNPISGHATLYWYQQILGQGPKLLIQFQNNGVVDDSQLPKDRFSAERLKGVDSTLKIQPAKLEDSAVYLCASRMGHGGVAKNIQYFGAGTRLSVL.

The chain employs TRBV28 and TRBJ2-7; 8 nucleotides match TRBD1. Trimming took 4 bases from V and 1 from J; bases not matched to a gene: 9. CDR1 is MDHEN and CDR2 is SYDVKM in the germline V gene. This CDR3 is built from 16 residues. The CDR3: CASSSTGTGNSYEQYF. CDR3 sequence (DNA): TGTGCCAGCAGTTCCACCGGGACAGGCAATTCCTACGAGCAGTACTTC.

The chain joins TRBV10-3 to TRBJ1-5; a possible D gene is TRBD1 (5 bases). V gave up 10 bases and J gave up 4 bases, with 26 bases separating them. CDR1 is ENHRY and CDR2 is SYGVKD in the germline V gene. The CDR3 has 17 residues. The CDR3 region is CATQEGVGGEGNQPQHF. In DNA form, the CDR3 reads TGTGCCACCCAAGAAGGTGTCGGGGGGGAGGGGAATCAGCCCCAGCATTTT.

The chain employs TRBV27 and TRBJ2-7; TRBD2 is a possible D gene (7 bases). Trimming pared 5 bases from V and 4 bases from J, leaving 21 bases between. The CDR3 spans 16 residues. Germline CDR1 is MNHEY and CDR2 is SMNVEV (reference sequence). The CDR3 coding sequence is TGTGCCAGCAGTCCCGCCGGGGGGCGCCTCTCTTACGAGCAGTACTTC. Amino acids: CASSPAGGRLSYEQYF.

The chain couples TRBV5-1 to TRBJ1-1; maybe TRBD1 (6 bases). The CDR3 is made up of 16 amino acids. Germline CDR1 is SGHRS and CDR2 is YFSETQ. V was pared by 0 bases and J by 3 bases, with 15 bases between. CDR3 sequence reads: CASSLGGGEEDTEAFF. The CDR3 bases are TGCGCCAGCAGCTTGGGGGGGGGCGAGGAGGACACTGAAGCTTTCTTT.

The J gene is TRBJ2-5, the V gene TRBV6-6, with D perhaps TRBD1 (6 bases). CDR1 and CDR2 (germline): MNHNY, SVGAGI (reference sequence). The CDR3 totals 14 residues. Trimming shortened V by 6 bases and J by 3 bases, and 14 bases separated the two germline ends. The CDR3 protein is CASRLPGQKETQYF. The CDR3 DNA follows: TGTGCCAGCAGACTTCCGGGACAAAAAGAGACCCAGTACTTC.

The CDR3 protein is CASSEGQEPNEQFF. Here the CDR3 DNA reads TGTGCCAGCAGCGAAGGACAGGAGCCCAATGAGCAGTTCTTC. The rearrangement uses TRBV7-3 and TRBJ2-1; 7 bases match TRBD1. The CDR3 has 14 amino acids. V shed 5 bases and J 6 bases; nucleotides not matched to a gene: 7. Per germline, CDR1 SGHTA and CDR2 FQGTGA.

This clone was observed a handful of times. V and J are TRBV5-4 and TRBJ1-2; 8 bases fit TRBD1. The CDR3 length is 16 residues. Germline V gene lookup returns CDR1 SGHNT and CDR2 YYREEE (reference sequence). J was trimmed by 5 bases and V by 4 bases; bases with no gene match: 13. DNA for the CDR3: TGTGCCAGCAGCCCGACAGGGGACATTCGAATTTATGGCTACACCTTC. This translates into CASSPTGDIRIYGYTF.

The chain's CDR3 is CASSLEGQVLSGANVLTF. CDR3 nucleotides: TGTGCCAGCAGCTTAGAGGGGCAGGTTCTCTCTGGGGCCAACGTCCTGACTTTC. The genes are TRBV11-2 and TRBJ2-6; maybe TRBD1 (5 bases). CDR1 and CDR2 from the germline V gene are SGHAT and FQNNGV. Deletions cut 0 bases from V and 0 bases from J, with 12 bases between. This CDR3 contains 18 residues.

This chain uses TRBV9 with TRBJ1-4; D is unclear. Germline V lookup: CDR1 SGDLS, CDR2 YYNGEE. The CDR3 is 17 residues long. V was cut by 0 bases and J by 8 bases, with 20 bases left in between. The CDR3 nucleotides read TGTGCCAGCAGCGTAGGTCCCGCGGCATCAAAGAGGGAAAAACTGTTTTTT. Protein product: CASSVGPAASKREKLFF.

The chain employs TRBV2 and TRBJ1-4; D might be TRBD1 (6 bases). V was trimmed by 7 bases and J by 8 bases, leaving 14 bases between them. The CDR3 runs 13 residues. Germline loops: CDR1 SNHLY, CDR2 FYNNEI. CDR3 sequence: CASNREKAEKLFF. As DNA, the CDR3 is TGTGCCAGCAACAGGGAAAAGGCCGAAAAACTGTTTTTT.

V and J are TRBV27 and TRBJ2-1; D not certain. V was cut by 3 bases and J by 9 bases, with 9 bases left in between. The germline V gene encodes CDR1 MNHEY and CDR2 SMNVEV (reference sequence). This CDR3 is 12 amino acids long. In nucleotides, the CDR3 is TGTGCCAGCAGTTTTCGGAGTTCTGAGCAGTTCTTC. Its translation is CASSFRSSEQFF.

V and J are TRBV7-8 and TRBJ2-2, with 10 bases that match TRBD2. V shed 4 bases and J 7 bases; nucleotides not matched to a gene: 6. The CDR3 runs 15 residues. In germline, CDR1 is SGHVS, CDR2 FQNEAQ. Here the CDR3 reads CASSSLAGVGGELFF. DNA of the CDR3: TGTGCCAGCAGCTCCCTAGCGGGAGTGGGCGGGGAGCTGTTTTTT.

The genes are TRBV5-1 and TRBJ2-3, with no clear D. Per the germline V gene, CDR1 is SGHRS and CDR2 is YFSETQ. Trimming took 1 base from V and 4 from J, leaving 10 bases between them. The CDR3 runs 14 residues. The CDR3 region has the DNA TGCGCCAGCAGCTTGCCTAGAGAGGCAGATACGCAGTATTTT. Translated: CASSLPREADTQYF.

This chain joins TRBV30 and TRBJ2-7; weak D call: TRBD1 (5 bases). V was pared by 3 bases and J by 0 bases, with 12 bases between. This CDR3 has 14 amino acids. CDR1 and CDR2 from the germline V gene are GTSNPN and SVGIG (reference sequence). DNA for the CDR3: TGTGCCTGGAGAAGGGGCGGAAGCTCCTACGAGCAGTACTTC. This codes for CAWRRGGSSYEQYF.

CDR3 coding DNA: TGTGCCAGCAACCGTTGGGCTAGCGGGCACCAAGAGACCCAGTACTTC. It yields the protein CASNRWASGHQETQYF. This chain joins TRBV28 and TRBJ2-5; TRBD2 aligns across 8 bases. Germline trimming cut 7 bases from V and 0 bases from J; bases unmatched to any gene: 10. Germline CDR1 MDHEN, CDR2 SYDVKM. There are 16 residues in the CDR3.

The chain couples TRBV6-1 to TRBJ2-1, with D perhaps TRBD1 (6 bases). The CDR3 is 13 amino acids. Between the trimmed V and J ends, which lost 8 bases and 7 bases, there was a span of 15 bases. Germline CDR1 is MNHNS and CDR2 is SASEGT. The DNA for the CDR3 is TGTGCCAGCCCACCGGGACAAGGAAATGAGCAGTTCTTC. This translates into CASPPGQGNEQFF.

The chain combines TRBV11-2 with TRBJ2-7; 7 bases are a match to TRBD2. The germline V gene has CDR1 SGHAT and CDR2 FQNNGV. Trimming cost V 4 bases and J 2 bases; bases outside gene matches: 8. This CDR3 region has 15 residues. This CDR3 is CASSSIREAAYEQYF. CDR3 bases: TGTGCCAGCAGCTCGATCCGGGAGGCCGCCTACGAGCAGTACTTC.

The V call is TRBV4-1, the J call TRBJ2-7; possible D gene TRBD1, 6 bases. The CDR3 is 13 residues long. Germline V gene data show CDR1 as MGHRA and CDR2 as YSYEKL. V shed 4 bases and J shed 3 bases, with 10 bases lying between them. In nucleotides, the CDR3 is TGCGCCAGCAGCCTGACAGGACTCTACGAGCAGTACTTC. It yields the protein CASSLTGLYEQYF.

This sequence joins TRBV2 and TRBJ1-4; TRBD1 might be the D (6 bases). The V gene lost 1 base and the J gene lost 2 bases, with 11 bases spanning the gap. This CDR3 has 16 amino acids. Germline V lookup: CDR1 SNHLY, CDR2 FYNNEI. The CDR3 loop is CASSEGGGRTNEKLFF. The CDR3 region has the DNA TGTGCCAGCAGTGAAGGGGGGGGGCGGACTAATGAAAAACTGTTTTTT.

This chain links TRBV13 with TRBJ2-7; TRBD1 matches at 10 bases. V gave up 5 bases and J gave up 5 bases; unmatched junction bases: 9. This CDR3 has 15 amino acids. The germline CDR1 and CDR2 sequences are PRHDT and FYEKMQ (reference sequence). The CDR3 bases are TGTGCCAGCAGCCTTCCCTGGGGACAGGGGAACGAGCAGTACTTC. Its translation: CASSLPWGQGNEQYF. The variable domain in full, with the rest retrieved from reference TRBV13 and TRBJ2-7, is AAGVIQSPRHLIKEKRETATLKCYPIPRHDTVYWYQQGPGQDPQFLISFYEKMQSDKGSIPDRFSAQQFSDYHSELNMSSLELGDSALYFCASSLPWGQGNEQYFGPGTRLTVT.

This sequence joins TRBV9 and TRBJ1-1; 10 bases match TRBD1. The CDR3 spans 15 residues. Per the germline V gene, CDR1 is SGDLS and CDR2 is YYNGEE. After removal of 3 bases from V and 3 bases from J, the junction contained 5 bases not matched to a gene. CDR3 DNA: TGTGCCAGCAGCGAATCCGGGACAGGGGACACTGAAGCTTTCTTT. Translated: CASSESGTGDTEAFF.

V usage is TRBV7-8 and J usage is TRBJ1-1; the D is unclear. V lost 5 bases and J lost 7, with 23 bases in between. The V gene's germline CDR1 is SGHVS and CDR2 FQNEAQ. The CDR3 has 16 amino acids. This CDR3 reads CASSAQQTTRDLEAFF. The CDR3 bases are TGTGCCAGCAGCGCCCAACAGACGACCCGCGACCTTGAAGCTTTCTTT. Full variable domain (rest looked up from reference TRBV7-8 and TRBJ1-1): GAGVSQSPRYKVAKRGQDVALRCDPISGHVSLFWYQQALGQGPEFLTYFQNEAQLDKSGLPSDRFFAERPEGSVSTLKIQRTQQEDSAVYLCASSAQQTTRDLEAFFGQGTRLTVV.

The gene calls are TRBV7-9 and TRBJ2-7; a possible D gene is TRBD2 (5 bases). V was shortened by 5 bases and J by 3 bases, with 17 bases between the two germline ends. The CDR3 has 15 residues. Germline V lookup: CDR1 SEHNR, CDR2 FQNEAQ (reference sequence). The CDR3 protein is CASSPPAGGIYEQYF. CDR3 nucleotides: TGTGCCAGCAGCCCCCCCGCAGGAGGTATCTACGAGCAGTACTTC.

V is TRBV5-1 and J is TRBJ2-4; D is perhaps TRBD1 (5 bases). The germline gives CDR1 SGHRS, CDR2 YFSETQ. V was clipped by 6 bases and J by 0 bases, with 10 bases between them. This CDR3 comprises 14 residues. CDR3 protein: CASTPQGAKNIQYF. DNA for the CDR3: TGCGCCAGCACCCCCCAGGGAGCCAAAAACATTCAGTACTTC.